This TCR beta chain derives from a study (dated by TCRdb to between 2015 and 2016). This clonotype was counted a few times. Its antigen is not yet known. Base-call qualities are not available, and no considerably larger clone is one nucleotide away. V and J are trimmed by 5 bases and 7 bases, and the gene matches miss 9 bases of the junction. The CDR1 and CDR2 encoded by the germline V gene are SGHRS and YFSETQ. There are 14 amino acids in the CDR3, from cysteine to phenylalanine inclusive. CDR3 DNA only is kept here, 42 bases in frame from base 1. Libraries were built with RT-PCR. Sequencer: Illumina MiSeq. The public reads were reanalyzed by TCRdb: fastp trimming at Q25, MiXCR alignment, in-frame beta chains only. All rows with the same CDR3 protein become a single entry with the most common DNA and genes. In this sample the table shows about 680,000 distinct CDR3 sequences, approximately 14% of which occur a single time. Clones ranked in the top ten supply about 3.6% of the sample.

The TCR was taken from a female donor in good health, serving as a healthy control. Sequenced input: memory CD4+ T cells from blood. The rearrangement joined TRBV5-1 to TRBJ1-1, with 9 bases matching TRBD1. The DNA sequence is given as TGCGCCAGCAGGTTACAGGGGGCAGCGGGTGAAGCTTTCTTT. Translated, it reads CASRLQGAAGEAFF.